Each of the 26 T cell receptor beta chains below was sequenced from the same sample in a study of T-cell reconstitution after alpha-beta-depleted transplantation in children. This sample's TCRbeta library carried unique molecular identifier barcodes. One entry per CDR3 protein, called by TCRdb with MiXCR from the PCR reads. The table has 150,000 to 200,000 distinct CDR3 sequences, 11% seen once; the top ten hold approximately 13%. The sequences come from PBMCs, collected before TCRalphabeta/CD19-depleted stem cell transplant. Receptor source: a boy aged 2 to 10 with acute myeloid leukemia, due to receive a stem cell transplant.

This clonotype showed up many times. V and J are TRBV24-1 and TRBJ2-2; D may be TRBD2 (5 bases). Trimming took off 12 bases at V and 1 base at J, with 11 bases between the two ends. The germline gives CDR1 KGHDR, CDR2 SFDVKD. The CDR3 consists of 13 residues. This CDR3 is CASMEVNTGELFF. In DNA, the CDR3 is TGTGCCTCAATGGAGGTGAACACCGGGGAGCTGTTTTTT.

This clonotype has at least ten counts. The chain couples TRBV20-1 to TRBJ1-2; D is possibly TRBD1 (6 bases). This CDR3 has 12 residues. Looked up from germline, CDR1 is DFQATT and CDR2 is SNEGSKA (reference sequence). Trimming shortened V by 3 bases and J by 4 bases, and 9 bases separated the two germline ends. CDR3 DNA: TGCAGTGCTAGGGGGGCGGTCTATGGCTACACCTTC. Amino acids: CSARGAVYGYTF.

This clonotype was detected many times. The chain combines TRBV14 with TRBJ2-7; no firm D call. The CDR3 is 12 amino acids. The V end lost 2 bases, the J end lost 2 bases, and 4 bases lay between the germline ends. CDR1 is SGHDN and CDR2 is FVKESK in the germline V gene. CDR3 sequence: CASSQSPYEQYF. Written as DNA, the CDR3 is TGTGCCAGCAGCCAAAGTCCCTACGAGCAGTACTTC.

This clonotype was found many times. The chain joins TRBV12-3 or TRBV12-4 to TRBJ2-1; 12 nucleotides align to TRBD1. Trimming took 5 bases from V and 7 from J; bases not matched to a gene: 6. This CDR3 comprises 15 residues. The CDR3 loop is CASSMGQGARNEQFF. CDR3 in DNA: TGTGCCAGCAGTATGGGACAGGGGGCGAGGAATGAGCAGTTCTTC.

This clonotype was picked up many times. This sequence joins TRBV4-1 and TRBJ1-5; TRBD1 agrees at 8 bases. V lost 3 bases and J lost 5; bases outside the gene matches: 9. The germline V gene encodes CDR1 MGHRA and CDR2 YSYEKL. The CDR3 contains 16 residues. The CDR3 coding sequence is TGCGCCAGCAGCCAGGAGGACAGGGATCTCCATCAGCCCCAGCATTTT. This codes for CASSQEDRDLHQPQHF.

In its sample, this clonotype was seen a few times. The DNA of the CDR3 is TGCAGTGCTTCCATTGGGTCGGGGCCTAATAATTCACCCCTCCACTTT. Translation: CSASIGSGPNNSPLHF. The rearrangement uses TRBV20-1 and TRBJ1-6; a possible D gene is TRBD1 (5 bases). Germline V lookup: CDR1 DFQATT, CDR2 SNEGSKA (reference sequence). CDR3 length: 16 residues. Trimming removed 5 bases from V and 5 bases from J, with 19 bases in between.

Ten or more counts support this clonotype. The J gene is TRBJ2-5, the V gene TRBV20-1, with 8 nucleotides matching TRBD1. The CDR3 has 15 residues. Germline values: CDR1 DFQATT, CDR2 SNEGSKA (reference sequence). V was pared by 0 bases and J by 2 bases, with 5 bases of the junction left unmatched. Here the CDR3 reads CSAREPDREQETQYF. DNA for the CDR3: TGCAGTGCTAGAGAGCCGGACAGGGAGCAAGAGACCCAGTACTTC.

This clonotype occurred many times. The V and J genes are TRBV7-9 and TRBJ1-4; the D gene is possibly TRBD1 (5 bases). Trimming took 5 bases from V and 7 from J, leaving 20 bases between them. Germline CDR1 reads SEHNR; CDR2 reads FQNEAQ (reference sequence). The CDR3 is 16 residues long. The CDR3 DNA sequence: TGTGCCAGCAGCCTTCGGGGCGCCCATGGGGGTGAAAAACTGTTTTTT. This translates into CASSLRGAHGGEKLFF. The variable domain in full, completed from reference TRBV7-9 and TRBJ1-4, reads DTGVSQNPRHKITKRGQNVTFRCDPISEHNRLYWYRQTLGQGPEFLTYFQNEAQLEKSRLLSDRFSAERPKGSFSTLEIQRTEQGDSAMYLCASSLRGAHGGEKLFFGSGTQLSVL.

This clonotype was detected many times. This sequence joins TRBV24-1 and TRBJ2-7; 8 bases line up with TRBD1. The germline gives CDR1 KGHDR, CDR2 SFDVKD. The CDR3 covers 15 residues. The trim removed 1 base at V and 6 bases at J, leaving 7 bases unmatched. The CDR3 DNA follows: TGTGCCACCAGTGATTTTTCAGGGGGCAGGGCCGAGCAGTACGTC. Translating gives CATSDFSGGRAEQYV.

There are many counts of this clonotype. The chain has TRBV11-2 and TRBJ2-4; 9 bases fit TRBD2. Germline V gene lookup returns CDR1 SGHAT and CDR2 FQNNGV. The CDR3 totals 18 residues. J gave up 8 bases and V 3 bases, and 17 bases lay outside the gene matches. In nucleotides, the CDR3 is TGTGCCAGCAGCTTGAACCCCGGATGGCGGGGGGGCCTATACATTCAGTACTTC. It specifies CASSLNPGWRGGLYIQYF.

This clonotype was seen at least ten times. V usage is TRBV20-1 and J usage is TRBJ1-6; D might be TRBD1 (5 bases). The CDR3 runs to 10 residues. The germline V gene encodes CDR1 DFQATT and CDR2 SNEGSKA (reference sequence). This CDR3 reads CRGRDSPLHF. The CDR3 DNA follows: TGCAGGGGGCGCGATTCACCCCTCCACTTT.

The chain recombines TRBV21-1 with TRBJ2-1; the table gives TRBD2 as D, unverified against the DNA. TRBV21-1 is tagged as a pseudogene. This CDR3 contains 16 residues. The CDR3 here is CAMGSGLAGTYNEQFF. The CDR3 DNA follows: TGTGCCATGGGCTCGGGACTAGCGGGGACCTACAATGAGCAGTTCTTC.

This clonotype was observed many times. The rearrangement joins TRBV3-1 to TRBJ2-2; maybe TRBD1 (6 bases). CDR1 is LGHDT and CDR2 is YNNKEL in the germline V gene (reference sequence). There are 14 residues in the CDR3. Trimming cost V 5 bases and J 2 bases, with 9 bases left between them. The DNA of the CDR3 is TGTGCCAGCAGCACGGGACACAACACCGGGGAGCTGTTTTTT. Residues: CASSTGHNTGELFF.

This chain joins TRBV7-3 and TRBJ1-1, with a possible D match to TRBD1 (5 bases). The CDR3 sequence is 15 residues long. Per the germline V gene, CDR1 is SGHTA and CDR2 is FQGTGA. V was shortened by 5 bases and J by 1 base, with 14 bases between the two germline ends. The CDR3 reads CASSPGGGSNTEAFF. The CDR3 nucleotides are TGTGCCAGCAGCCCCGGCGGGGGGTCGAACACTGAAGCTTTCTTT.

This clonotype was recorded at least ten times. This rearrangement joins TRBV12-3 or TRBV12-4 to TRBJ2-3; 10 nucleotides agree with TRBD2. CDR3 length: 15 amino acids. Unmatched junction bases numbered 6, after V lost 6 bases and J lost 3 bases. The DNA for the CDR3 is TGTGCCAGCAGGCGGAGCGGGGGGGCAACAGATACGCAGTATTTT. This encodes CASRRSGGATDTQYF.

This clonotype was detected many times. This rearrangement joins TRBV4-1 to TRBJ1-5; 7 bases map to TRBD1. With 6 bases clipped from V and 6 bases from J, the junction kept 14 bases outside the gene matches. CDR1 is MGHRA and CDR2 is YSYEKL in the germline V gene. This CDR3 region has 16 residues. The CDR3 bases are TGCGCCAGCAGGCGTACGGCCTCAGGGGGTTCTCAGCCCCAGCATTTT. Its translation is CASRRTASGGSQPQHF.

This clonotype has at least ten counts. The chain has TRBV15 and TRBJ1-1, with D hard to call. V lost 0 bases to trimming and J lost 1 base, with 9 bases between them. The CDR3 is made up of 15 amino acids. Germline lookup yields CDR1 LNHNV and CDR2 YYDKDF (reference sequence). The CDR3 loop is CATSRDYQANTEAFF. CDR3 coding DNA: TGTGCCACCAGCAGAGATTATCAAGCGAACACTGAAGCTTTCTTT.

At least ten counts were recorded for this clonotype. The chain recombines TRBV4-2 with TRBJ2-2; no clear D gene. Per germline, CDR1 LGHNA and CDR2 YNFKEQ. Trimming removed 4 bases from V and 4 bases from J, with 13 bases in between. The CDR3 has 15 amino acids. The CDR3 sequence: CASSPPSLSTGELFF. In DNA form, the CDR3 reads TGTGCCAGCAGCCCACCTAGTCTTAGCACCGGGGAGCTGTTTTTT.

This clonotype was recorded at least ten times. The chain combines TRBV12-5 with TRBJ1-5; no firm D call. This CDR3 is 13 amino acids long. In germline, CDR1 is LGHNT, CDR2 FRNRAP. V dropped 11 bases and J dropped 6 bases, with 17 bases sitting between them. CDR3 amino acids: CAFSKGGTQPQHF. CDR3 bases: TGTGCTTTTTCCAAGGGAGGAACTCAGCCCCAGCATTTT.

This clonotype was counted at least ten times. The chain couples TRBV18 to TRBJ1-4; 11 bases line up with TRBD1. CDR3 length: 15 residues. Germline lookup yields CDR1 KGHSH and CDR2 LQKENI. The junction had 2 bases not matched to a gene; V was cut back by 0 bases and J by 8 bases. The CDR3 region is CASSPPGQGGEKLFF. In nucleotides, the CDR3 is TGTGCCAGCTCACCACCGGGACAGGGGGGAGAAAAACTGTTTTTT. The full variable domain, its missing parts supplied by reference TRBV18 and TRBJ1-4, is NAGVMQNPRHLVRRRGQEARLRCSPMKGHSHVYWYRQLPEEGLKFMVYLQKENIIDESGMPKERFSAEFPKEGPSILRIQQVVRGDSAAYFCASSPPGQGGEKLFFGSGTQLSVL.

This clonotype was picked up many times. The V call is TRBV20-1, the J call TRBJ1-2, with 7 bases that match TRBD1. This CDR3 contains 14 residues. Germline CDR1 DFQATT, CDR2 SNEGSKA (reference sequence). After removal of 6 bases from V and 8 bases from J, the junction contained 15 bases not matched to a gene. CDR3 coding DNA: TGCAGTGCAGCCCAAAACAGGGGTTCTATGGGCTACACCTTC. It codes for CSAAQNRGSMGYTF.

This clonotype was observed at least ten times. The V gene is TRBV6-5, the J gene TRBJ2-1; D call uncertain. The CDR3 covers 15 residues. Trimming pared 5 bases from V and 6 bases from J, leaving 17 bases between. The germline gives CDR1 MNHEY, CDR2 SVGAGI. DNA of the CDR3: TGTGCCAGCAGTCACACTACCGGCTGGGGCAATGAGCAGTTCTTC. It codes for CASSHTTGWGNEQFF.

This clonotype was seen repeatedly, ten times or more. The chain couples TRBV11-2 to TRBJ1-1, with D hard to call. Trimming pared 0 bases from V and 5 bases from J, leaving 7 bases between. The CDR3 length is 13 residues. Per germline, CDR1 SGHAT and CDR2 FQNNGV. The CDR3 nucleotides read TGTGCCAGCAGCTTAGAATCCGGAACTGAAGCTTTCTTT. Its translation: CASSLESGTEAFF.

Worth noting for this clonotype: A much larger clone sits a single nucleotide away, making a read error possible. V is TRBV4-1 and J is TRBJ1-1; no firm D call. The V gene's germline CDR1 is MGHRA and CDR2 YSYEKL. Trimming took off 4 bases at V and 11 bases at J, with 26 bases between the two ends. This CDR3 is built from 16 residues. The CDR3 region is CASSRKISPNSPRAFF. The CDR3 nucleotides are TGCGCCAGCAGCCGAAAGATATCACCCAATAGCCCGCGGGCTTTCTTT.

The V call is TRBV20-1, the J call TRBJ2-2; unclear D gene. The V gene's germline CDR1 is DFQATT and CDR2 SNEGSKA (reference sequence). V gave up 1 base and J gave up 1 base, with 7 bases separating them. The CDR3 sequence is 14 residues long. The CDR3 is CSARGPENTGELFF. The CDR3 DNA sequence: TGCAGTGCTAGAGGCCCGGAGAACACCGGGGAGCTGTTTTTT.

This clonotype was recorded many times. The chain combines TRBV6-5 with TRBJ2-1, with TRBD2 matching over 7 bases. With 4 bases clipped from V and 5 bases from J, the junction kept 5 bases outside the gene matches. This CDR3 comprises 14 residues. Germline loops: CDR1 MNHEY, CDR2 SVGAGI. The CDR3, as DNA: TGTGCCAGCAGTTGGGGAAGCGGGAACAATGAGCAGTTCTTC. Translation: CASSWGSGNNEQFF.